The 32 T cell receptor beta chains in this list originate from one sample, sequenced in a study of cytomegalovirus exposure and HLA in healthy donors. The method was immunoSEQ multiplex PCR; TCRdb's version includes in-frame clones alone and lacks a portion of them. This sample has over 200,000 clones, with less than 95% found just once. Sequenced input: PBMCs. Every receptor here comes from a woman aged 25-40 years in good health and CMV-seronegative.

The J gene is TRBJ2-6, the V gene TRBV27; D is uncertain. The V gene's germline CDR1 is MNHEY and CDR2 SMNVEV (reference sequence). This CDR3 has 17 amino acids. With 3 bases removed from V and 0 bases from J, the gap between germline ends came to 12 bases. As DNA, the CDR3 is TGTGCCAGCAGTTTCCTCGGCACCTTCTCTGGGGCCAACGTCCTGACTTTC. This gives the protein CASSFLGTFSGANVLTF. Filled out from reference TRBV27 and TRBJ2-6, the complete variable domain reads EAQVTQNPRYLITVTGKKLTVTCSQNMNHEYMSWYRQDPGLGLRQIYYSMNVEVTDKGDVPEGYKVSRKEKRNFPLILESPSPNQTSLYFCASSFLGTFSGANVLTFGAGSRLTVL.

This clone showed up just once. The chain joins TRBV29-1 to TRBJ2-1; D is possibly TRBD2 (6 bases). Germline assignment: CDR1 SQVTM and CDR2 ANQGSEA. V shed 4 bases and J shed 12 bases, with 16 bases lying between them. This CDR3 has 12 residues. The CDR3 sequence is CSVAGDGWGQFF. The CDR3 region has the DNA TGCAGCGTTGCGGGGGACGGTTGGGGGCAGTTCTTC.

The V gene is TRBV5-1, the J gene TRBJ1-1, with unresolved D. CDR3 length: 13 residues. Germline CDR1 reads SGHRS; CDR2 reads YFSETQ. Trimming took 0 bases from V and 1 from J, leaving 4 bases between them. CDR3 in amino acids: CASSLDTNTEAFF. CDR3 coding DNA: TGCGCCAGCAGCTTGGACACGAACACTGAAGCTTTCTTT. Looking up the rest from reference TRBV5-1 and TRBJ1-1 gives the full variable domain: KAGVTQTPRYLIKTRGQQVTLSCSPISGHRSVSWYQQTPGQGLQFLFEYFSETQRNKGNFPGRFSGRQFSNSRSEMNVSTLELGDSALYLCASSLDTNTEAFFGQGTRLTVV.

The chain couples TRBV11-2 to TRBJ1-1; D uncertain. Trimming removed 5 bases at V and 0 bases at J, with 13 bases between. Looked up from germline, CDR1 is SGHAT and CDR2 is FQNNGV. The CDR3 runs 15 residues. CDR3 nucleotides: TGTGCCAGCAGCCCCGGGCGGCAGATGAACACTGAAGCTTTCTTT. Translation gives CASSPGRQMNTEAFF.

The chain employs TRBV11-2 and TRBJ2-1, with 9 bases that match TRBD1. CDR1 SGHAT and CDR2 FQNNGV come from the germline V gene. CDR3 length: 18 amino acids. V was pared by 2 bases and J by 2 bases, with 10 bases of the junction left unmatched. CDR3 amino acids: CASSLRGDRDRAYNEQFF. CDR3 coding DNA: TGTGCCAGCAGCTTAAGGGGAGACCGGGACAGGGCCTACAATGAGCAGTTCTTC.

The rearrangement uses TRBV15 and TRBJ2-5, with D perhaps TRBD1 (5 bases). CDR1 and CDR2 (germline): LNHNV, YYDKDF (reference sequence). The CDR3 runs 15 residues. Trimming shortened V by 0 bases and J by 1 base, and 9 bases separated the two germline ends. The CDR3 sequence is CATSRDSGAQETQYF. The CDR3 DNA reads TGTGCCACCAGCAGAGATAGTGGGGCCCAAGAGACCCAGTACTTC.

CDR3 nucleotides: TGCGCCAGCAGCCGAACTAGTAGCGGGATTTCCTCCTACAATGAGCAGTTCTTC. As protein: CASSRTSSGISSYNEQFF. The chain uses TRBV4-1 and TRBJ2-1; 8 nucleotides agree with TRBD2. CDR1 and CDR2 (germline): MGHRA, YSYEKL. J lost 0 bases, V lost 4 bases, and 11 bases had no gene match. This CDR3 spans 18 amino acids.

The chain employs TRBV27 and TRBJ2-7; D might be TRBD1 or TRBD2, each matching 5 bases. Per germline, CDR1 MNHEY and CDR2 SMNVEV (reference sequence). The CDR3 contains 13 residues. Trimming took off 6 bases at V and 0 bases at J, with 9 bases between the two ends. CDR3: CASSPGRSYEQYF. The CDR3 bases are TGTGCCAGCAGCCCGGGGCGCTCCTACGAGCAGTACTTC.

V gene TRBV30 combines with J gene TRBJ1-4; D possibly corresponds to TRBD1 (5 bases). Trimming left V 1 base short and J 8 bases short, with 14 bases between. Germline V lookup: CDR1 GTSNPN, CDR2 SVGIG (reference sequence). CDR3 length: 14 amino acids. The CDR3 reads CAWSGDLNGEKLFF. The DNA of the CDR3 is TGTGCCTGGAGTGGGGACCTTAACGGGGAAAAACTGTTTTTT.

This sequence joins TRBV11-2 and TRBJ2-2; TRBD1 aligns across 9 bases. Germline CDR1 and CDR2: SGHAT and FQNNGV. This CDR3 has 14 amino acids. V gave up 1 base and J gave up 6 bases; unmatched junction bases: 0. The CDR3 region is CASSLGQGAGELFF. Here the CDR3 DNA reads TGTGCCAGCAGCTTAGGACAGGGGGCCGGGGAGCTGTTTTTT.

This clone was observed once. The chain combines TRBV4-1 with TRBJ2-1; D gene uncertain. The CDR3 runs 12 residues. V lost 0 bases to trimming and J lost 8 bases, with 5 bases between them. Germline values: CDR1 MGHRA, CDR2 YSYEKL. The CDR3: CASSQDWHEQFF. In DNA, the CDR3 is TGCGCCAGCAGCCAAGATTGGCATGAGCAGTTCTTC.

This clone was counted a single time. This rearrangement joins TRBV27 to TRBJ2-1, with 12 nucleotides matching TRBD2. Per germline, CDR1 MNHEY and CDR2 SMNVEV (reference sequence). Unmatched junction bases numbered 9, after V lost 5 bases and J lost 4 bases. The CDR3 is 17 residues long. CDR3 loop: CASSLHGLAGNYNEQFF. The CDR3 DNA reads TGTGCCAGCAGTCTGCACGGACTAGCGGGAAATTACAATGAGCAGTTCTTC.

The CDR3 is CASSLSDRGGTEAFF. DNA of the CDR3: TGTGCCAGCAGTTTATCGGACAGGGGGGGGACTGAAGCTTTCTTT. The chain employs TRBV27 and TRBJ1-1, with 10 positions matching TRBD1. CDR3 length: 15 amino acids. Trimming took 0 bases from V and 5 from J; bases not matched to a gene: 3. Germline V gene data show CDR1 as MNHEY and CDR2 as SMNVEV (reference sequence).

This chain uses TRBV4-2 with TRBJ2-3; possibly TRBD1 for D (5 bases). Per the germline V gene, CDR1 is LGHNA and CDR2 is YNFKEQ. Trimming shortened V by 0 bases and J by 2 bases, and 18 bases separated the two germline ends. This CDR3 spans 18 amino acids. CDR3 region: CASSQDSAVGRFTDTQYF. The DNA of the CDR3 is TGTGCCAGCAGCCAAGATTCGGCTGTGGGGCGCTTCACAGATACGCAGTATTTT.

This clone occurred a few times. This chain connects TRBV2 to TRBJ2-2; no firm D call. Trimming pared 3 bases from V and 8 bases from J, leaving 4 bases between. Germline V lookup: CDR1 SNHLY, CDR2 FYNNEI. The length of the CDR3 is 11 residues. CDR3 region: CASSDSGELFF. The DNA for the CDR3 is TGTGCCAGCAGTGATTCTGGGGAGCTGTTTTTT.

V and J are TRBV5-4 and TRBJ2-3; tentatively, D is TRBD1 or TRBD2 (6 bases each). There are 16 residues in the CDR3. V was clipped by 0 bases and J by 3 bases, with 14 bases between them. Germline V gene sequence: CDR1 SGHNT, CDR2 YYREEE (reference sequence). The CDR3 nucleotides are TGTGCCAGCAGCTTGGGGGGGCGGGACTTGACAGATACGCAGTATTTT. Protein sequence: CASSLGGRDLTDTQYF.

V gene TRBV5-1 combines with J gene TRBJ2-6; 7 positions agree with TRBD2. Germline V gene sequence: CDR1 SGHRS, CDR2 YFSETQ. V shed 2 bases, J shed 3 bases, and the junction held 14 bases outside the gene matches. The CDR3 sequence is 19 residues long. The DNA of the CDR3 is TGCGCCAGCAGCTTCCTAGCGGAGAGGGTTCGGGGTGGGGCCAACGTCCTGACTTTC. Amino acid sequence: CASSFLAERVRGGANVLTF.

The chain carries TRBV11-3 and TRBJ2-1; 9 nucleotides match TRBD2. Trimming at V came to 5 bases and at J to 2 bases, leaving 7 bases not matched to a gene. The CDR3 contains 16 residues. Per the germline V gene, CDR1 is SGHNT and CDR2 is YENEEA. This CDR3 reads CASSLRSGGTYNEQFF. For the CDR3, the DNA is TGTGCCAGCAGCCTAAGAAGCGGGGGGACCTACAATGAGCAGTTCTTC.

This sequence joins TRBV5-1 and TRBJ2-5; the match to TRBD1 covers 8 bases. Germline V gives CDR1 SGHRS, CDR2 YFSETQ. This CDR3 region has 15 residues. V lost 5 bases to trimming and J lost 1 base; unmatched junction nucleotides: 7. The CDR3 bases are TGCGCCAGCAGGGATATTGGGACAGGCCAAGAGACCCAGTACTTC. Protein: CASRDIGTGQETQYF.

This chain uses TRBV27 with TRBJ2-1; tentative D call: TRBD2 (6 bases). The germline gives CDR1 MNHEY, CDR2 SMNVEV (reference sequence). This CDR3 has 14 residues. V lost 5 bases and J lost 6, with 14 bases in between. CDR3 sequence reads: CASSEEEGRNEQFF. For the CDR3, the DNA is TGTGCCAGCAGTGAAGAGGAGGGCCGCAATGAGCAGTTCTTC.

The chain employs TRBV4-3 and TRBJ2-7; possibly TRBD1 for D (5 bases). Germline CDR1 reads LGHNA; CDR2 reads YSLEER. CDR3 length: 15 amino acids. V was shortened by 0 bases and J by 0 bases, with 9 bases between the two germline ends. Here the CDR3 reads CASSQDNDSSYEQYF. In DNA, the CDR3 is TGCGCCAGCAGCCAAGACAACGACAGCTCCTACGAGCAGTACTTC.

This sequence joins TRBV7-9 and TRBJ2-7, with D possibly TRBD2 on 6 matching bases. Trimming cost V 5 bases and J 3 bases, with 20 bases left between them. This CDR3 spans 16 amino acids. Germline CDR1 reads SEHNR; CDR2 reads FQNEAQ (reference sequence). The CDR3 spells CASSAAGSRYYYEQYF. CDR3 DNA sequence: TGTGCCAGCAGCGCCGCGGGATCCCGTTACTACTACGAGCAGTACTTC. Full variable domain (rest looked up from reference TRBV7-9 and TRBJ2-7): DTGVSQNPRHKITKRGQNVTFRCDPISEHNRLYWYRQTLGQGPEFLTYFQNEAQLEKSRLLSDRFSAERPKGSFSTLEIQRTEQGDSAMYLCASSAAGSRYYYEQYFGPGTRLTVT.

CDR3 protein: CSAQGHEAFF. The CDR3, as DNA: TGCAGTGCGCAGGGACATGAAGCTTTCTTT. The chain uses TRBV20-1 and TRBJ1-1; perhaps TRBD1 as D (6 bases). The V end lost 6 bases, the J end lost 7 bases, and 9 bases lay between the germline ends. Germline V gene sequence: CDR1 DFQATT, CDR2 SNEGSKA (reference sequence). CDR3 size: 10 residues.

Written as DNA, the CDR3 is TGTGCCAGCAGGACGGGACAGGGCTACGAGCAGTACTTC. Translation: CASRTGQGYEQYF. The chain couples TRBV6-1 to TRBJ2-7; 9 nucleotides match TRBD1. This CDR3 region has 13 residues. From germline, CDR1 is MNHNS and CDR2 SASEGT. V lost 6 bases to trimming and J lost 3 bases; unmatched junction nucleotides: 3.

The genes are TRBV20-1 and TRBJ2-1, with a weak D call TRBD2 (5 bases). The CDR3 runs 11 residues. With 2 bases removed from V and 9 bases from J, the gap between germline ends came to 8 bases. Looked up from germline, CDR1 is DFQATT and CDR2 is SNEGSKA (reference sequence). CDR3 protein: CSARIRGEQFF. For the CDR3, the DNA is TGCAGTGCTAGAATACGGGGTGAGCAGTTCTTC.

The CDR3 bases are TGTGCCAGCAGTTTAGAGGCGGAGACCCAGTACTTC. Its translation: CASSLEAETQYF. V is TRBV28 and J is TRBJ2-5; D remains unclear. Germline CDR1 is MDHEN and CDR2 is SYDVKM. V was shortened by 2 bases and J by 5 bases, with 6 bases between the two germline ends. The CDR3 runs to 12 residues.

Written as DNA, the CDR3 is TGTGCCAGCAGCGCCGACCAGACGGGCACTAGGTTGAAACTGTTTTTT. Its translation is CASSADQTGTRLKLFF. The chain links TRBV25-1 to TRBJ1-4; D unresolved. V lost 6 bases and J lost 11, with 25 bases in between. The germline V gene encodes CDR1 MGHDK and CDR2 SYGVNS. This CDR3 has 16 amino acids.

CDR3 bases: TGTGCCAGCAGCACTCCCCAGGGGCTAGCGGACACCGGGGAGCTGTTTTTT. This gives the protein CASSTPQGLADTGELFF. V is TRBV9 and J is TRBJ2-2; D possibly corresponds to TRBD2 (7 bases). The length of the CDR3 is 17 residues. V lost 4 bases and J lost 3, with 19 bases in between. Germline CDR1 reads SGDLS; CDR2 reads YYNGEE. The full variable domain, its missing parts supplied by reference TRBV9 and TRBJ2-2, is DSGVTQTPKHLITATGQRVTLRCSPRSGDLSVYWYQQSLDQGLQFLIQYYNGEERAKGNILERFSAQQFPDLHSELNLSSLELGDSALYFCASSTPQGLADTGELFFGEGSRLTVL.

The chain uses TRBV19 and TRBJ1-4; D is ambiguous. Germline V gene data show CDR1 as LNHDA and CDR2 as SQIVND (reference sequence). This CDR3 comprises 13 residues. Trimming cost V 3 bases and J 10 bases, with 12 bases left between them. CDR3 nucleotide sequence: TGTGCCAGTAGTATCTCGGATTGGGGAAAACTGTTTTTT. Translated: CASSISDWGKLFF.

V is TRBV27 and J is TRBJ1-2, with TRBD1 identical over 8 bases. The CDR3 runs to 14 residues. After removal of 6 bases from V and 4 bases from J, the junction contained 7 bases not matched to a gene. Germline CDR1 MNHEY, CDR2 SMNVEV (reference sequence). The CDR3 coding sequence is TGTGCCAGCAGGTCGACAGGGGACGTCTATGGCTACACCTTC. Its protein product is CASRSTGDVYGYTF.

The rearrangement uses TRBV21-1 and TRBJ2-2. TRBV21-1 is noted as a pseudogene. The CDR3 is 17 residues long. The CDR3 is CASSKACGTRRTGELFF. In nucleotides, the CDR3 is TGTGCCAGCAGCAAAGCTTGCGGGACACGGCGGACCGGGGAGCTGTTTTTT.

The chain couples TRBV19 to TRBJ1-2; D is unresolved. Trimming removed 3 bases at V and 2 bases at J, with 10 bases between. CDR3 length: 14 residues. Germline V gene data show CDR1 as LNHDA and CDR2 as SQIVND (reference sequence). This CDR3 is CASSIETVNYGYTF. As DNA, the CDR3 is TGTGCCAGTAGTATCGAGACCGTGAACTATGGCTACACCTTC. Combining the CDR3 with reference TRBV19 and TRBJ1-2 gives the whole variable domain DGGITQSPKYLFRKEGQNVTLSCEQNLNHDAMYWYRQDPGQGLRLIYYSQIVNDFQKGDIAEGYSVSREKKESFPLTVTSAQKNPTAFYLCASSIETVNYGYTFGSGTRLTVV.